This record covers a single TCR beta chain. The data were taken from a study of blood T cell repertoires in COVID-19. Only in-frame clones appear in the TCRdb table, and some are missing; sequencing was by immunoSEQ multiplex PCR. This sample has around 84,000 clones, with roughly 90% found just once. Material for sequencing was peripheral blood. This receptor was taken from a man in his fifties or sixties with active COVID-19.

The CDR3 spells CASRKAGNPNTGELFF. The CDR3 nucleotides read TGCGCCAGCAGAAAAGCGGGGAACCCGAACACCGGGGAGCTGTTTTTT. The rearrangement joins TRBV5-1 to TRBJ2-2; 7 bases align to TRBD2. The CDR3 loop spans 16 amino acids. From germline, CDR1 is SGHRS and CDR2 YFSETQ. V shed 5 bases, J shed 0 bases, and the junction held 7 bases outside the gene matches.